Listed below are T cell receptor beta chains from one sample, sequenced in a study of T cell responses to AZD1222 COVID-19 vaccine. This table comes from immunoSEQ multiplex PCR, and its TCRdb copy is limited to in-frame clones, with some not included. This sample has 95,000 to 130,000 clones, with around 92% found just once. The sample was peripheral blood, taken on day 0 of AZD1222 vaccination. The receptors originated from an adult in good health. Each CDR3 is given with its conserved first and last residue. Fields, in order: clone size, D gene, V gene, J gene, CDR3 protein, CDR3 DNA. D genes are given only for firm matches. Clone sizes are given selectively: once, few, many, or a class where the clone is expanded.

NA	NA	TRBV7-8	TRBJ1-2	CASSPDGGFDYGYTF	TGTGCCAGCAGCCCCGACGGGGGGTTCGACTATGGCTACACCTTC
NA	NA	TRBV5-4	TRBJ1-1	CASSFYRVQSTEAFF	TGTGCCAGCAGCTTTTACAGGGTACAGAGCACTGAAGCTTTCTTT
NA	NA	TRBV9	TRBJ2-1	CASSVGAEQFF	TGTGCCAGCAGCGTAGGGGCTGAGCAGTTCTTC
NA	TRBD2	TRBV7-9	TRBJ2-1	CASSDTTSGDYNEQFF	TGTGCCAGCAGCGACACGACTAGCGGGGATTACAATGAGCAGTTCTTC
NA	TRBD1	TRBV14	TRBJ2-5	CASSQLPGTGKDF	TGTGCCAGCAGCCAACTCCCGGGGACAGGGAAGGACTTC
NA	NA	TRBV15	TRBJ1-2	CATSFREVRDYGYTF	TGTGCCACCAGCTTCAGAGAGGTGAGGGACTATGGCTACACCTTC
NA	NA	TRBV2	TRBJ1-5	CASTRTTDSNQPQHF	TGTGCCAGTACCCGGACAACCGATAGCAATCAGCCCCAGCATTTT
NA	NA	TRBV28	TRBJ1-2	CASSLLPSYGYTF	TGTGCCAGCAGTTTATTGCCAAGCTATGGCTACACCTTC
NA	NA	TRBV18	TRBJ1-4	CASSAGVREKLFF	TGTGCCAGCTCAGCGGGTGTCCGTGAAAAACTGTTTTTT
NA	NA	TRBV28	TRBJ2-7	CASSFSYRVPSYEQYF	TGTGCCAGCAGCTTCTCATACAGGGTTCCCTCCTACGAGCAGTACTTC
NA	NA	TRBV5-8	TRBJ1-3	CASSLPARLWRNTIYF	TGTGCCAGCAGCCTGCCCGCGAGGCTATGGAGGAACACCATATATTTT
NA	NA	TRBV30	TRBJ1-2	CAWSRDYGYTF	TGTGCCTGGAGTAGAGACTATGGCTACACCTTC
NA	NA	TRBV7-9	TRBJ2-7	CASSFGTFYEQYF	TGTGCCAGCAGCTTCGGGACATTCTACGAGCAGTACTTC
NA	NA	TRBV28	TRBJ2-7	CASSLGGTVDEQYF	TGTGCCAGCAGTTTAGGGGGTACGGTGGACGAGCAGTACTTC
NA	NA	TRBV28	TRBJ1-1	CASSFIGVNTEAFF	TGTGCCAGCAGTTTTATTGGGGTGAACACTGAAGCTTTCTTT
NA	NA	TRBV24-1	TRBJ2-1	CATSDLMDGVQFF	TGTGCCACCAGTGATTTGATGGACGGTGTGCAGTTCTTC
once	NA	TRBV12-5	TRBJ2-5	CASGSSGETQYF	TGTGCTAGTGGTTCATCCGGGGAGACCCAGTACTTC
NA	NA	TRBV6-5	TRBJ1-5	CASKEVNSNQPQHF	TGTGCCAGCAAGGAAGTTAATAGCAATCAGCCCCAGCATTTT
NA	NA	TRBV14	TRBJ1-1	CASSQLGLGNSAFF	TGTGCCAGCAGCCAATTGGGTTTAGGGAACTCTGCTTTCTTT
NA	NA	TRBV11-2	TRBJ1-1	CASSPLNGRGLTEAFF	TGTGCCAGCAGCCCCCTCAACGGTAGGGGTCTCACTGAAGCTTTCTTT
NA	NA	TRBV19	TRBJ1-2	CASTPGLQRLEYGYTF	TGTGCCAGTACCCCGGGACTCCAACGATTAGAATATGGCTACACCTTC
NA	NA	TRBV9	TRBJ1-1	CASSVVSSWTEAFF	TGTGCCAGCAGCGTAGTTTCATCGTGGACTGAAGCTTTCTTT
NA	TRBD2	TRBV11-2	TRBJ2-7	CASSPRLAGVHEQYF	TGTGCCAGCAGCCCACGACTAGCGGGAGTCCACGAGCAGTACTTC
NA	TRBD1	TRBV5-6	TRBJ1-2	CASSQSTGVGHGYTF	TGTGCCAGCAGCCAATCGACAGGGGTGGGTCATGGCTACACCTTC
NA	NA	TRBV10-2	TRBJ2-3	CASTPDRRDTQYF	TGCGCCAGCACCCCTGACCGCCGGGATACGCAGTATTTT
NA	NA	TRBV21-1	TRBJ1-1	CASSKVGQGEAFF	TGTGCCAGCAGCAAAGTTGGACAGGGTGAAGCTTTCTTT
NA	NA	TRBV3-1/TRBV3-2	TRBJ2-1	CASSQSVGTYNEQFF	TGTGCCAGCAGCCAAAGCGTCGGCACCTACAATGAGCAGTTCTTC
NA	NA	TRBV2	TRBJ2-2	CASTALRVHIGELFF	TGTGCCAGCACCGCCTTGCGGGTGCACATCGGGGAGCTGTTTTTT
once	NA	TRBV6-5	TRBJ2-7	CASSYSRESMNYEQYF	TGTGCCAGCAGTTACTCGAGGGAATCGATGAACTACGAGCAGTACTTC
NA	TRBD2	TRBV18	TRBJ2-7	CASSASGTRPYEQYF	TGTGCCAGCTCAGCGAGCGGGACCAGACCCTACGAGCAGTACTTC
few	TRBD1	TRBV6-5	TRBJ2-7	CASSWTGDFYEQYF	TGTGCCAGCAGTTGGACAGGGGATTTCTACGAGCAGTACTTC
NA	TRBD1	TRBV5-1	TRBJ1-4	CASSDGTGQPEKLFF	TGCGCCAGCAGCGACGGGACGGGACAGCCTGAAAAACTGTTTTTT
NA	NA	TRBV7-9	TRBJ2-3	CASSPSGSPSTDTQYF	TGTGCCAGCAGCCCGAGCGGGTCTCCTAGCACAGATACGCAGTATTTT
NA	NA	TRBV6-5	TRBJ2-4	CASSYSRGTLPYF	TGTGCCAGCAGTTACTCGAGGGGGACCCTCCCGTACTTC
NA	NA	TRBV21-1	TRBJ1-5	CASRTKGGGQPQHF	TGTGCCAGCAGGACCAAAGGGGGGGGTCAGCCCCAGCATTTT
NA	TRBD1	TRBV6-5	TRBJ2-4	CASSSRTGGVYF	TGTGCCAGCAGTTCCCGGACAGGGGGGGTATACTTC
NA	TRBD2	TRBV10-3	TRBJ2-3	CATESQRERGDTQYF	TGTGCCACCGAATCACAGCGGGAGAGGGGAGATACGCAGTATTTT
NA	NA	TRBV28	TRBJ1-3	CASAVVASGNTIYF	TGTGCCAGCGCTGTCGTGGCATCTGGAAACACCATATATTTT
once	TRBD2	TRBV7-2	TRBJ2-7	CASSLQSSGVYEQYF	TGTGCCAGCAGCTTACAATCGAGCGGGGTTTACGAGCAGTACTTC
NA	TRBD2	TRBV19	TRBJ2-3	CASRGLAAHTQYF	TGTGCCAGTAGAGGACTAGCGGCGCATACGCAGTATTTT
NA	NA	TRBV30	TRBJ2-1	CAWGSGGSSYNEQFF	TGTGCCTGGGGTAGTGGGGGGAGCTCCTACAATGAGCAGTTCTTC
once	TRBD2	TRBV2	TRBJ2-4	CASRRIAGVKNIQYF	TGTGCCAGCCGTCGGATAGCGGGAGTAAAAAACATTCAGTACTTC
NA	NA	TRBV7-3	TRBJ1-3	CASSQQAFGNTIYF	TGTGCCAGCAGCCAACAGGCTTTTGGAAACACCATATATTTT
once	TRBD2	TRBV27	TRBJ2-1	CASSLISPPRGGNEQFF	TGTGCCAGCAGTTTAATCTCCCCCCCGAGGGGAGGGAATGAGCAGTTCTTC
once	NA	TRBV7-9	TRBJ1-1	CASSLRENTEAFF	TGTGCCAGCAGCCTAAGGGAGAACACTGAAGCTTTCTTT
NA	NA	TRBV9	TRBJ1-2	CASSVDGSYTF	TGTGCCAGCAGCGTAGATGGTAGCTACACCTTC
NA	TRBD1	TRBV19	TRBJ2-5	CASSTWTGGQETQYF	TGTGCCAGTAGTACCTGGACAGGGGGTCAGGAGACCCAGTACTTC
NA	NA	TRBV19	TRBJ2-1	CASSSGYEQFF	TGTGCCAGTAGTAGCGGGTATGAGCAGTTCTTC
NA	NA	TRBV6-5	TRBJ2-7	CASSYSRGSYEQYF	TGTGCCAGCAGTTACTCAAGGGGATCCTACGAGCAGTACTTC
NA	TRBD1	TRBV20-1	TRBJ1-4	CSASDRVEKLFF	TGCAGTGCTAGTGACAGGGTTGAAAAACTGTTTTTT
once	NA	TRBV18	TRBJ2-7	CASSPRHYEQYF	TGTGCCAGCTCACCACGCCACTACGAGCAGTACTTC
NA	NA	TRBV19	TRBJ1-5	CASSGRESQPQHF	TGTGCCAGTAGCGGGAGGGAAAGCCAGCCCCAGCATTTT
NA	NA	TRBV19	TRBJ1-5	CASSIQVETNQPQHF	TGTGCCAGTAGTATACAGGTCGAGACCAATCAGCCCCAGCATTTT
NA	TRBD1	TRBV28	TRBJ2-3	CASSWDRVRNTDTQYF	TGTGCCAGCAGTTGGGACAGGGTAAGGAACACAGATACGCAGTATTTT
NA	NA	TRBV7-2	TRBJ2-3	CASSAGQTDTQYF	TGTGCCAGCAGCGCCGGACAGACAGATACGCAGTATTTT